Listed below are T cell receptor beta chains from one sample, sequenced in a study of technical replicates of blood from a few donors. Libraries were prepared by immunoSEQ multiplex PCR; TCRdb keeps only in-frame clonotypes and omits some of them. The data hold around 84,000 clones, with approximately 97% observed a single time. The sequenced sample was T cells isolated from PBMCs. All receptors come from a human donor in good health. CDR3s include the opening cysteine and the closing phenylalanine or tryptophan. Each record gives: D gene, clone size, J gene, V gene, CDR3 protein, CDR3 DNA. A D gene is named only where the DNA matches it firmly. The size entry is marked missing in some rows and otherwise reads once, few, many or a size class.

NA | NA | TRBJ2-7 | TRBV19 | CASSTSGWPYEQYF | TGTGCCAGTAGTACCTCAGGGTGGCCCTACGAGCAGTACTTC
NA | once | TRBJ2-3 | TRBV2 | CASKVSQGTDTQYF | TGTGCCAGCAAGGTGTCCCAGGGGACAGATACGCAGTATTTT
TRBD2 | NA | TRBJ2-1 | TRBV6-4 | CASSDSGAGSSYNEQFF | TGTGCCAGCAGTGACTCGGGAGCGGGGAGCTCCTACAATGAGCAGTTCTTC
NA | NA | TRBJ2-1 | TRBV7-2 | CASSLPEQFF | TGTGCCAGCAGCTTACCAGAGCAGTTCTTC
TRBD1 | NA | TRBJ2-7 | TRBV18 | CASLGDRGLLYEQYF | TGTGCCAGCTTGGGGGACAGGGGACTTCTCTACGAGCAGTACTTC
NA | NA | TRBJ2-7 | TRBV6-5 | CASSYSLLDYEQYF | TGTGCCAGCAGTTACTCCCTATTAGACTACGAGCAGTACTTC
NA | NA | TRBJ1-2 | TRBV6-6 | CASSYPSGREYGYTF | TGTGCCAGCAGTTACCCCTCTGGTAGAGAATATGGCTACACCTTC
NA | NA | TRBJ2-3 | TRBV15 | CATSRVAGFRTDTQYF | TGTGCCACCAGCAGAGTTGCGGGATTTCGCACAGATACGCAGTATTTT
NA | NA | TRBJ2-7 | TRBV11-2 | CASSLIPLYEQYF | TGTGCCAGCAGCTTAATTCCCTTGTACGAGCAGTACTTC
TRBD2 | NA | TRBJ2-1 | TRBV28 | CASRTSGFYNEQFF | TGTGCCAGCCGAACTAGCGGATTCTACAATGAGCAGTTCTTC
TRBD2 | NA | TRBJ2-1 | TRBV10-1 | CASRPGLAGAVHEQFF | TGCGCCAGCAGGCCGGGACTAGCGGGAGCAGTCCATGAGCAGTTCTTC
NA | once | TRBJ2-7 | TRBV5-4 | CASSLNRRGYEQYF | TGTGCCAGCAGCTTGAATAGAAGGGGGTACGAGCAGTACTTC
NA | NA | TRBJ2-3 | TRBV27 | CASSNPPAGGFSTDTQYF | TGTGCCAGCAGTAATCCCCCGGCCGGCGGGTTCAGCACAGATACGCAGTATTTT
NA | NA | TRBJ2-7 | TRBV4-1 | CASSQAGRGLREQYF | TGCGCCAGCAGCCAAGCCGGCAGGGGCTTACGCGAGCAGTACTTC
TRBD2 | NA | TRBJ2-5 | TRBV5-1 | CASTILSGGPQETQYF | TGCGCCAGCACCATACTATCGGGGGGTCCCCAAGAGACCCAGTACTTC
TRBD2 | NA | TRBJ2-3 | TRBV5-4 | CASSFTSGGAGDTQYF | TGTGCCAGCAGCTTTACTAGCGGGGGGGCCGGAGATACGCAGTATTTT
NA | once | TRBJ1-2 | TRBV28 | CASSLLEGSEANYGYTF | TGTGCCAGCAGTTTATTAGAGGGATCTGAAGCTAACTATGGCTACACCTTC
NA | NA | TRBJ2-7 | TRBV9 | CASSVGWQSSYEQYF | TGTGCCAGCAGCGTAGGTTGGCAGTCCTCCTACGAGCAGTACTTC
TRBD2 | NA | TRBJ2-1 | TRBV7-2 | CASSLGLAGGNEQFF | TGTGCCAGCAGCTTAGGACTAGCGGGAGGCAATGAGCAGTTCTTC
TRBD2 | NA | TRBJ2-5 | TRBV5-6 | CASSLGASGIEETQYF | TGTGCCAGCAGCTTGGGGGCTAGCGGGATTGAAGAGACCCAGTACTTC
NA | once | TRBJ2-3 | TRBV7-3 | CASSSGGDTQYF | TGTGCCAGCAGCTCCGGCGGAGATACGCAGTATTTT
TRBD2 | few | TRBJ2-7 | TRBV6-5 | CASASGGGWEQYF | TGTGCCAGCGCTAGCGGGGGGGGGTGGGAGCAGTACTTC
NA | NA | TRBJ2-1 | TRBV29-1 | CSVPRGVYNEQFF | TGCAGCGTCCCACGGGGAGTCTACAATGAGCAGTTCTTC
NA | once | TRBJ2-7 | TRBV6-1 | CASSVSRVGEQYF | TGTGCCAGCAGTGTTTCCAGGGTCGGCGAGCAGTACTTC
TRBD1 | NA | TRBJ1-2 | TRBV5-1 | CASRLGQGAYGYTF | TGCGCCAGCAGACTGGGACAGGGGGCCTATGGCTACACCTTC